The present TCR beta chain was sequenced within a study of T cells after yellow fever vaccination. The CDR3 is made up of 13 amino acids. V lost 0 bases and J lost 6, with 10 bases in between. From germline, CDR1 is SGHRS and CDR2 YFSETQ. TCRdb analysed the 5' RACE reads with MiXCR anew, one entry per CDR3 protein. Of around 310,000 distinct CDR3 sequences in the sample, approximately 4.5% were seen once. The receptor was derived from a man younger than 35 who received the YFV17D yellow fever vaccine. This chain connects TRBV5-1 to TRBJ2-7, with D uncertain. Sequenced material: PBMCs, taken 15 days after the yellow fever booster vaccination. The CDR3 DNA reads TGCGCCAGCAGCTTGGCCGGAAGTTCCGAGCAGTACTTC. Its translation is CASSLAGSSEQYF.